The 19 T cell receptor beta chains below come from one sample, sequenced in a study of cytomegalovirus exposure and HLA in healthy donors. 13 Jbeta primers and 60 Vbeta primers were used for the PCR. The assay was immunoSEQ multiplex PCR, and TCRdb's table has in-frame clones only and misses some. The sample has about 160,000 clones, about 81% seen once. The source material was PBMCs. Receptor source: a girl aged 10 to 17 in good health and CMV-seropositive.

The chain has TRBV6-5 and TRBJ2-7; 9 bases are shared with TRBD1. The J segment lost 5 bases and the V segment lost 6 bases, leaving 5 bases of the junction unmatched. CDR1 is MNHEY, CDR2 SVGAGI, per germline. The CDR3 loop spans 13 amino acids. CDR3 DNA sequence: TGTGCCAGCAGCCTGGGACAGGGTAACGAGCAGTACTTC. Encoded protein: CASSLGQGNEQYF.

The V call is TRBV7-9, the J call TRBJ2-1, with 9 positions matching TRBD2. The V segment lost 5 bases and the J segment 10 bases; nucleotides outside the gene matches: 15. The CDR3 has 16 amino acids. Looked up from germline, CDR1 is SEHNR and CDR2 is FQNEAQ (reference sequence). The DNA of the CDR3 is TGTGCCAGCAGCCCCCGTGGATTGGCGGGAGGGTGGGAGCAGTTCTTC. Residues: CASSPRGLAGGWEQFF.

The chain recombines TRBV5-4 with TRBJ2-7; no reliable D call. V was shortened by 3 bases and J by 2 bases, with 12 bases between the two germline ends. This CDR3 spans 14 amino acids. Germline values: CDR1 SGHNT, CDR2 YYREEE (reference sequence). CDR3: CASSYRQSPYEQYF. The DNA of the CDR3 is TGTGCCAGCAGCTATCGACAATCCCCCTACGAGCAGTACTTC.

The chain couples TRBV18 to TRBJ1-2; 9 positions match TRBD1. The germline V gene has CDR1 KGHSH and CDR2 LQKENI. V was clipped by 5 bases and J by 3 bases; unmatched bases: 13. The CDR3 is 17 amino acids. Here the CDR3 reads CASSEGTGIGSHYGYTF. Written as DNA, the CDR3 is TGTGCCAGCTCAGAAGGGACAGGGATTGGAAGTCACTATGGCTACACCTTC.

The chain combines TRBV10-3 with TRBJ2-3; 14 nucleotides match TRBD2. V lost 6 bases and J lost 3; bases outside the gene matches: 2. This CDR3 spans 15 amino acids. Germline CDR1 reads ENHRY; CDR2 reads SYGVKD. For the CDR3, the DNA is TGTGCCATCAGGACTAGCGGGGGGGCAACAGATACGCAGTATTTT. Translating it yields CAIRTSGGATDTQYF.

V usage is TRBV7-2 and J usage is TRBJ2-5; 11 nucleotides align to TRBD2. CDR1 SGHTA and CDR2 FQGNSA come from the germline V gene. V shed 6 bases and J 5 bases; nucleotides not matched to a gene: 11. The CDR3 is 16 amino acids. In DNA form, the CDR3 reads TGTGCCAGCAGTCCCCAGGCGGGACTAGCGGAGGAGACCCAGTACTTC. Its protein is CASSPQAGLAEETQYF.

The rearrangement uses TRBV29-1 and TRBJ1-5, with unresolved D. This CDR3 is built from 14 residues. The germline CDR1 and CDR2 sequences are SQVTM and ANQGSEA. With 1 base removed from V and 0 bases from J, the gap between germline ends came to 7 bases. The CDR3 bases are TGCAGCGTTGAAGTCCAGAATAGCAATCAGCCCCAGCATTTT. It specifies CSVEVQNSNQPQHF.

The DNA of the CDR3 is TGTGCCAGCGCGCCTACCTTCAGGGTAACATACGAGCAGTACTTC. Translating gives CASAPTFRVTYEQYF. The V and J genes are TRBV27 and TRBJ2-7, with D possibly being TRBD1 (5 bases). This CDR3 contains 15 residues. Looked up from germline, CDR1 is MNHEY and CDR2 is SMNVEV (reference sequence). The V end was cut by 8 bases, the J end by 4 bases, with 21 bases between.

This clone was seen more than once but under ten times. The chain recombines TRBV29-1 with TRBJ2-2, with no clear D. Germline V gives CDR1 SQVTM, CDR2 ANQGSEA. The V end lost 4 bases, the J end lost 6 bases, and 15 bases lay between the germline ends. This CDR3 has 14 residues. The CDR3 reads CSVGVVGSAGELFF. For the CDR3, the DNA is TGCAGCGTTGGGGTCGTCGGGTCCGCCGGGGAGCTGTTTTTT.

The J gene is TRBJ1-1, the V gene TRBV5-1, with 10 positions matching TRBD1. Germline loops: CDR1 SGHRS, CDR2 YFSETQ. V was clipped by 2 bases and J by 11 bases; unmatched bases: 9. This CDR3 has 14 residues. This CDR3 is CASSFETGGLVAFF. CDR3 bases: TGCGCCAGCAGCTTCGAGACAGGGGGCCTGGTGGCTTTCTTT.

Written as DNA, the CDR3 is TGCAGCGCCGCCGGGACAGACCCTTACGAGCAGTACTTC. It yields the protein CSAAGTDPYEQYF. This rearrangement joins TRBV29-1 to TRBJ2-7; TRBD1 matches 7 bases. Germline V CDR1 and CDR2: SQVTM, ANQGSEA. CDR3 length: 13 residues. Trimming cost V 7 bases and J 4 bases; bases outside gene matches: 10.

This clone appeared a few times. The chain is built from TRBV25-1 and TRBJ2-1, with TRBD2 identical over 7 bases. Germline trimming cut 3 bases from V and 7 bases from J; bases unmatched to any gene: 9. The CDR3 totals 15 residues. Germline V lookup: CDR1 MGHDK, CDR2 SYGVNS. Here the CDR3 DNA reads TGTGCCAGCAGTGACTCTGCGGGAGAGGGGAATGAGCAGTTCTTC. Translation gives CASSDSAGEGNEQFF.

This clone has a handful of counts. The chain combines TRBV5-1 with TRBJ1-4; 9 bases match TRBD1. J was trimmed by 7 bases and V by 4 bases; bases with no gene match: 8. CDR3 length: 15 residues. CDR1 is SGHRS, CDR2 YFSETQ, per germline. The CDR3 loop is CASSRNTGGGEKLFF. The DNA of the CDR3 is TGCGCCAGCAGCCGGAACACAGGGGGCGGTGAAAAACTGTTTTTT.

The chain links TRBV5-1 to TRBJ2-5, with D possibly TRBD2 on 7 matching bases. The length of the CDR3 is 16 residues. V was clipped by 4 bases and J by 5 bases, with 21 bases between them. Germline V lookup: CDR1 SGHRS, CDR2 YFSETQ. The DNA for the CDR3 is TGCGCCAGCAGCCCGGGGGGTGCGGGGGCAGGTGAGACCCAGTACTTC. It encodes CASSPGGAGAGETQYF. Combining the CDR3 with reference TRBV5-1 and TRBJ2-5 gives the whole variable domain KAGVTQTPRYLIKTRGQQVTLSCSPISGHRSVSWYQQTPGQGLQFLFEYFSETQRNKGNFPGRFSGRQFSNSRSEMNVSTLELGDSALYLCASSPGGAGAGETQYFGPGTRLLVL.

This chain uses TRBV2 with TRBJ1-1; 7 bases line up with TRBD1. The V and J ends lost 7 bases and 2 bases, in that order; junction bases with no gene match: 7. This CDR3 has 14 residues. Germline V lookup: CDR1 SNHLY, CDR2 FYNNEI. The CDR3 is CASMWGQINTEAFF. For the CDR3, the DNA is TGTGCCAGCATGTGGGGACAGATAAACACTGAAGCTTTCTTT.

The CDR3 nucleotides are TGCAGCGTAGCCGGGACAGGGAGCTCCTACGAGCAGTACTTC. This gives the protein CSVAGTGSSYEQYF. V gene TRBV29-1 combines with J gene TRBJ2-7; 9 bases align to TRBD1. The CDR3 totals 14 residues. Germline V CDR1 and CDR2: SQVTM, ANQGSEA. Trimming removed 6 bases from V and 0 bases from J; junction bases left unmatched: 6.

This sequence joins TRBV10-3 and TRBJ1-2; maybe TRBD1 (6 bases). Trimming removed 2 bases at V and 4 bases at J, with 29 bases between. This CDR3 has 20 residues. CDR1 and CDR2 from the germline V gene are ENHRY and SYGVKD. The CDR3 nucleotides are TGTGCCATCAGTGAGGGGCCCCCGGGACACTCTATGGGCCCAGGCTATGGCTACACCTTC. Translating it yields CAISEGPPGHSMGPGYGYTF.

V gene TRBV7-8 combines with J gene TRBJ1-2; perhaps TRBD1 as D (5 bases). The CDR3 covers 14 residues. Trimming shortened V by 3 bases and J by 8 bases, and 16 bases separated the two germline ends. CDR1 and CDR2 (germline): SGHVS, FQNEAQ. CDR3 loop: CASSFRGGTRGYTF. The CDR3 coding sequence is TGTGCCAGCAGCTTCCGCGGGGGGACGAGAGGCTACACCTTC.

CDR3 DNA sequence: TGTGCCAGCAGTTTATCCAGGGGGTTGGCTGAAGCTTTCTTT. As protein: CASSLSRGLAEAFF. The rearrangement joins TRBV27 to TRBJ1-1, with 7 bases matching TRBD1. Germline assignment: CDR1 MNHEY and CDR2 SMNVEV (reference sequence). V shed 0 bases, J shed 6 bases, and the junction held 4 bases outside the gene matches. This CDR3 contains 14 residues.